This T cell receptor beta chain derives from a study of T cells in Graves' hyperthyroidism and ophthalmopathy. Points from the study as a whole: Blood held most thyroid clonotypes expanded above 0.001 frequency.

RNA transcripts provided the source from which TCR beta CDR3 regions were amplified. RT-PCR in the first round (using the HTBI primer set) targeted the TCR CDR3. TCRdb reprocessed the multiplex PCR reads with MiXCR, giving one entry per CDR3 protein. The table includes a few hundred thousand distinct CDR3 sequences, roughly 15% detected once. Regarding this clonotype: Its specificity is unknown.

The CDR3 runs to 17 residues. Germline CDR1 reads MGHRA; CDR2 reads YSYEKL. The trim removed 1 base at V and 0 bases at J, leaving 7 bases unmatched. This chain connects TRBV4-1 to TRBJ2-5; TRBD2 matches at 8 bases. The sequence derives from a woman under 40 with Graves' ophthalmopathy. The sample consisted of blood. CDR3 sequence: CASSQGVRRGDQETQYF. CDR3 nucleotides: TGCGCCAGCAGCCAAGGCGTCCGGCGGGGGGACCAAGAGACCCAGTACTTC.